These 32 T cell receptor beta chains were all obtained from the same sample, sequenced in a study of CXCR3-negative and CXCR3-positive naive CD8 T cells. UMI-labeled TRB cDNA libraries were prepared by 5' RACE. TCRdb re-called the 5' RACE reads and gives one entry per CDR3 protein, without DNA. The sample has 38,000 or so distinct CDR3 sequences; the top ten hold around 13%. Sequencing was performed on memory CD8+ T cells from blood. The origin of the receptors is a human donor in good health. Some clones in this sample may be carry-over from other donors' samples.

This chain uses TRBV9 with TRBJ2-6; the TRBD1 assignment by TCRdb is unverifiable without DNA. The V gene's germline CDR1 is SGDLS and CDR2 YYNGEE. The length of the CDR3 is 18 residues. This CDR3 reads CASSARDRIFSGANVLTF. The full variable domain, with the rest looked up from reference TRBV9 and TRBJ2-6, is DSGVTQTPKHLITATGQRVTLRCSPRSGDLSVYWYQQSLDQGLQFLIQYYNGEERAKGNILERFSAQQFPDLHSELNLSSLELGDSALYFCASSARDRIFSGANVLTFGAGSRLTVL.

The CDR3 region is CASSLDLTGSNTEAFF. V is TRBV7-9 and J is TRBJ1-1; the TCRdb call, TRBD1, lacks DNA for checking. CDR1 is SEHNR and CDR2 is FQNEAQ in the germline V gene (reference sequence). This CDR3 has 16 residues.

The chain carries TRBV28 and TRBJ2-7. Per germline, CDR1 MDHEN and CDR2 SYDVKM. CDR3 length: 14 residues. The chain's CDR3 is CASNGAGEFYEQYF.

The CDR3 sequence is CASSPIGGVFNEQFF. The chain couples TRBV27 to TRBJ2-1; TCRdb selects TRBD2, and the lack of DNA leaves this call unchecked. The germline V gene encodes CDR1 MNHEY and CDR2 SMNVEV (reference sequence). The CDR3 sequence is 15 residues long.

V and J are TRBV30 and TRBJ1-2; absent DNA, TCRdb's TRBD1 call cannot be checked. The CDR3 length is 12 residues. Germline CDR1 GTSNPN, CDR2 SVGIG (reference sequence). The CDR3 sequence: CAWRRAIYGYTF.

V is TRBV20-1 and J is TRBJ2-1; TCRdb proposes TRBD1, but this gene call is untestable without DNA. The CDR3 extends over 12 amino acids. CDR1 is DFQATT and CDR2 is SNEGSKA in the germline V gene (reference sequence). The CDR3 sequence: CSARGSPGEQFF.

The chain is built from TRBV7-9 and TRBJ1-4; with no DNA, the TCRdb D assignment of TRBD1 cannot be verified. There are 15 residues in the CDR3. Germline V gene sequence: CDR1 SEHNR, CDR2 FQNEAQ (reference sequence). Here the CDR3 reads CASTHSGAREEKLFF.

In terms of frequency, this clonotype is medium-sized. J is TRBJ2-3 and V is TRBV6-4; TCRdb names TRBD2, which stays unverified in the absence of DNA. Germline CDR1 reads MRHNA; CDR2 reads SNTAGT. The CDR3 is 16 residues long. The CDR3 sequence: CASSDGTSGGADTQYF.

This rearrangement joins TRBV7-2 to TRBJ1-1. The V gene's germline CDR1 is SGHTA and CDR2 FQGNSA. The CDR3 is 13 residues long. The chain's CDR3 is CASSFYMNTEAFF.

The chain links TRBV6-4 to TRBJ2-3; absent DNA, TCRdb's TRBD1 call cannot be checked. CDR1 MRHNA and CDR2 SNTAGT come from the germline V gene. This CDR3 spans 14 amino acids. The CDR3 here is CASSERGPPDTQYF.

This chain uses TRBV12-3 or TRBV12-4 with TRBJ2-3; TCRdb's D gene call, TRBD1, goes unchecked for lack of DNA. This CDR3 spans 12 amino acids. The CDR3 protein is CAIPGGTDTQYF.

The V and J genes are TRBV11-2 and TRBJ2-3. The CDR3 runs to 15 residues. From germline, CDR1 is SGHAT and CDR2 FQNNGV. CDR3 amino acids: CASSLYHRSTDTQYF. Looking up the rest from reference TRBV11-2 and TRBJ2-3 gives the full variable domain: EAGVAQSPRYKIIEKRQSVAFWCNPISGHATLYWYQQILGQGPKLLIQFQNNGVVDDSQLPKDRFSAERLKGVDSTLKIQPAKLEDSAVYLCASSLYHRSTDTQYFGPGTRLTVL.

The rearrangement joins TRBV5-1 to TRBJ2-5; TCRdb outputs TRBD2, but without DNA this stays unchecked. Germline V gene data show CDR1 as SGHRS and CDR2 as YFSETQ. This CDR3 contains 16 residues. This chain's CDR3 is CASSPGLAGDSETQYF.

The chain employs TRBV5-1 and TRBJ2-2; TCRdb proposes TRBD1, but this gene call is untestable without DNA. CDR1 SGHRS and CDR2 YFSETQ come from the germline V gene. The CDR3 extends over 16 amino acids. CDR3 residues: CASSQRTGDHTGELFF.

The J gene is TRBJ1-1, the V gene TRBV7-9. The CDR3 is made up of 12 amino acids. Germline V gene sequence: CDR1 SEHNR, CDR2 FQNEAQ (reference sequence). CDR3 loop: CASSFQNTEAFF.

V usage is TRBV29-1 and J usage is TRBJ2-1; TCRdb outputs TRBD2, but without DNA this stays unchecked. The CDR3 contains 17 residues. The germline gives CDR1 SQVTM, CDR2 ANQGSEA. The CDR3 loop is CSVAVLAGGHSYNEQFF.

The rearrangement joins TRBV11-1 to TRBJ2-1; TCRdb calls TRBD1, which cannot be checked without DNA. The CDR3 has 12 residues. The V gene's germline CDR1 is SGHAT and CDR2 FQDESV (reference sequence). CDR3 sequence: CASSLGPPEQFF.

J is TRBJ2-1 and V is TRBV5-5; absent DNA, TCRdb's TRBD2 call cannot be checked. The CDR3 length is 15 residues. The germline gives CDR1 SGHKS, CDR2 YYEKEE (reference sequence). The CDR3 reads CASSRRNYGPNEQFF.

The rearrangement joins TRBV9 to TRBJ2-1; TCRdb designates TRBD2, a call that cannot be tested without DNA. CDR1 is SGDLS, CDR2 YYNGEE, per germline. The CDR3 sequence is 17 residues long. Here the CDR3 reads CASSAHSERGDHNEQFF. Combining the CDR3 with reference TRBV9 and TRBJ2-1 gives the whole variable domain DSGVTQTPKHLITATGQRVTLRCSPRSGDLSVYWYQQSLDQGLQFLIQYYNGEERAKGNILERFSAQQFPDLHSELNLSSLELGDSALYFCASSAHSERGDHNEQFFGPGTRLTVL.

The V call is TRBV4-2, the J call TRBJ2-1; TCRdb designates TRBD2, a call that cannot be tested without DNA. The germline gives CDR1 LGHNA, CDR2 YNFKEQ. The CDR3 is made up of 16 amino acids. CDR3 protein: CASSQEAEYSYNEQFF.

The chain uses TRBV16 and TRBJ2-5; the TCRdb call, TRBD2, lacks DNA for checking. CDR3 length equals 16 residues. The germline gives CDR1 KGHSY, CDR2 FQNENV. Here the CDR3 reads CASSRTSGTDQETQYF.

This CDR3 reads CATSRVAGNQETQYF. The V gene is TRBV11-2, the J gene TRBJ2-5; without DNA, the TCRdb call of TRBD2 cannot be checked. CDR1 and CDR2 from the germline V gene are SGHAT and FQNNGV. The CDR3 sequence is 15 residues long.

The J gene is TRBJ1-1, the V gene TRBV15. The CDR3 loop spans 14 amino acids. Germline assignment: CDR1 LNHNV and CDR2 YYDKDF (reference sequence). CDR3 protein: CATSRDTENTEAFF.

The rearrangement uses TRBV9 and TRBJ1-1. The germline V gene encodes CDR1 SGDLS and CDR2 YYNGEE. The CDR3 runs to 12 residues. The CDR3 sequence is CASSPLDEGAFF.

V gene TRBV29-1 combines with J gene TRBJ2-1; absent DNA, TCRdb's TRBD1 call cannot be checked. This CDR3 contains 11 residues. Germline V gene lookup returns CDR1 SQVTM and CDR2 ANQGSEA. CDR3 amino acids: CSVETGTEQFF.

The V and J genes are TRBV14 and TRBJ1-2; TCRdb returns TRBD1, unconfirmable since there is no DNA. The CDR3 runs to 16 residues. Germline assignment: CDR1 SGHDN and CDR2 FVKESK. CDR3: CASSPPSGTGRSGYTF.

The CDR3 spells CSASTGTEHTSAPVYQETQYF. The rearrangement uses TRBV20-1 and TRBJ2-5; the D call from TCRdb, TRBD1, cannot be confirmed without DNA. Germline V lookup: CDR1 DFQATT, CDR2 SNEGSKA (reference sequence). CDR3 length equals 21 residues.

The chain links TRBV4-2 to TRBJ2-3; TCRdb names TRBD2, which stays unverified in the absence of DNA. Germline CDR1 LGHNA, CDR2 YNFKEQ. This CDR3 comprises 15 residues. The CDR3 region is CASMGTSGQADTQYF.

J is TRBJ2-4 and V is TRBV21-1; the D call from TCRdb, TRBD1, cannot be confirmed without DNA. TRBV21-1 is a recognized pseudogene. The CDR3 sequence is 16 residues long. The CDR3 is CASNPGQGIAKNIQYF.

The V and J genes are TRBV19 and TRBJ2-2; checking the TCRdb D call of TRBD2 is not possible without DNA. CDR1 and CDR2 from the germline V gene are LNHDA and SQIVND (reference sequence). The CDR3 length is 15 residues. The CDR3 here is CASTRGAEGTGELFF.

The chain has TRBV7-6 and TRBJ2-3; TCRdb designates TRBD1, a call that cannot be tested without DNA. The germline CDR1 and CDR2 sequences are SGHVS and FNYEAQ. The length of the CDR3 is 16 residues. CDR3 residues: CASSLAGTGGLDTQYF. The full variable domain, completed using reference TRBV7-6 and TRBJ2-3, is GAGVSQSPRYKVTKRGQDVALRCDPISGHVSLYWYRQALGQGPEFLTYFNYEAQQDKSGLPNDRFSAERPEGSISTLTIQRTEQRDSAMYRCASSLAGTGGLDTQYFGPGTRLTVL.

J is TRBJ1-1 and V is TRBV7-2; TCRdb gives TRBD1 as the D gene, but with no DNA this cannot be confirmed. Germline-derived CDR1 and CDR2 are SGHTA and FQGNSA. The CDR3 spans 16 residues. CDR3: CASSLERYTGITEAFF.